One and the same sample provided the 7 T cell receptor beta chains below, sequenced in a study of cytomegalovirus exposure and HLA in healthy donors. This PCR relied on a set of 60 Vbeta primers and 13 Jbeta primers. Method: immunoSEQ multiplex PCR; TCRdb's copy keeps in-frame clones and lacks some. The listing records 200,000 to 250,000 clones. The sample comprised PBMCs. All receptors come from a girl aged 2 to 10 in good health and CMV-seropositive.

J is TRBJ2-6 and V is TRBV2; D possibly corresponds to TRBD2 (5 bases). V was shortened by 2 bases and J by 0 bases, with 8 bases between the two germline ends. Looked up from germline, CDR1 is SNHLY and CDR2 is FYNNEI. This CDR3 region has 16 residues. The CDR3 sequence: CASSESGSSGANVLTF. CDR3 DNA: TGTGCCAGCAGTGAAAGTGGGAGCTCTGGGGCCAACGTCCTGACTTTC. The variable domain in full, completed from reference TRBV2 and TRBJ2-6, reads EPEVTQTPSHQVTQMGQEVILRCVPISNHLYFYWYRQILGQKVEFLVSFYNNEISEKSEIFDDQFSVERPDGSNFTLKIRSTKLEDSAMYFCASSESGSSGANVLTFGAGSRLTVL.

The chain carries TRBV10-3 and TRBJ1-1; no clear D gene. V lost 10 bases and J lost 7, with 19 bases in between. The CDR3 is made up of 13 amino acids. The germline gives CDR1 ENHRY, CDR2 SYGVKD. The CDR3 nucleotides are TGTGCCACCAAAATGGCCTGGCAGGATGAAGCTTTCTTT. Its translation: CATKMAWQDEAFF.

V usage is TRBV5-4 and J usage is TRBJ1-1; possibly TRBD1 for D (6 bases). CDR1 SGHNT and CDR2 YYREEE come from the germline V gene (reference sequence). The CDR3 spans 15 residues. V lost 0 bases, J lost 3 bases, and 12 bases lay in between. The DNA for the CDR3 is TGTGCCAGCAGCTTGGGTACGGGGGGGCACACTGAAGCTTTCTTT. Translation: CASSLGTGGHTEAFF.

CDR3 sequence (DNA): TGTGCCAGCAGCCTCCAGGGGGGAACTGAAGCTTTCTTT. Its translation: CASSLQGGTEAFF. The gene calls are TRBV7-9 and TRBJ1-1; 7 nucleotides match TRBD1. CDR3 length: 13 residues. From germline, CDR1 is SEHNR and CDR2 FQNEAQ (reference sequence). V lost 5 bases to trimming and J lost 5 bases; unmatched junction nucleotides: 5.

The chain uses TRBV30 and TRBJ2-5; D is perhaps TRBD2 (5 bases). Trimming took 1 base from V and 11 from J, leaving 14 bases between them. This CDR3 comprises 12 residues. Germline V lookup: CDR1 GTSNPN, CDR2 SVGIG (reference sequence). DNA of the CDR3: TGTGCCTGGAGTGCACCGGGGTGGGAGCAGTACTTC. This codes for CAWSAPGWEQYF.

V gene TRBV6-1 combines with J gene TRBJ1-1; D gene unclear. The germline CDR1 and CDR2 sequences are MNHNS and SASEGT. The CDR3 contains 14 residues. Trimming removed 5 bases at V and 4 bases at J, with 14 bases between. CDR3 loop: CASSYYRGFTEAFF. As DNA, the CDR3 is TGTGCCAGCAGTTATTATCGGGGATTCACTGAAGCTTTCTTT.

The chain links TRBV10-3 to TRBJ2-2, with D tentatively TRBD1 (5 bases). Trimming cost V 5 bases and J 2 bases, with 12 bases left between them. Germline V CDR1 and CDR2: ENHRY, SYGVKD. The CDR3 sequence is 15 residues long. This chain's CDR3 is CAISLNQGNTGELFF. The CDR3 nucleotides read TGTGCCATCAGTTTAAACCAGGGTAACACCGGGGAGCTGTTTTTT.